One and the same sample provided the 17 T cell receptor beta chains below, sequenced in a study of response to subunit inactivated influenza vaccine. One entry per CDR3 protein, called by TCRdb with MiXCR from the RT-PCR reads. Of hundreds of thousands of distinct CDR3 sequences listed, 10% to 15% were seen once; the top ten hold about 12%. The source material was PBMCs from blood, sampled roughly 47 days after vaccination. These receptors originate from a middle-aged man who received an inactivated influenza vaccine.

To note about this clonotype: The junction and the germline gene differ at one end; a read error may be behind it. The genes are TRBV20-1 and TRBJ2-1; D may be TRBD2 (5 bases). This CDR3 contains 17 residues. CDR1 is DFQATT and CDR2 is SNEGSKA in the germline V gene (reference sequence). The CDR3 reads CCARVVSSTSSYNEQFF. The CDR3 region has the DNA TGCTGTGCTAGAGTGGTTTCCTCAACTAGCTCCTACAATGAGCAGTTCTTC.

This clonotype was detected only a few times. V gene TRBV6-2 or TRBV6-3 combines with J gene TRBJ2-1; D possibly matches TRBD1 or TRBD2 (5 bases each). Trimming took off 6 bases at V and 6 bases at J, with 9 bases between the two ends. Germline values: CDR1 MNHEY, CDR2 SVGEGT. This CDR3 has 12 residues. The CDR3 loop reads CASRTGGNEQFF. The CDR3 DNA follows: TGTGCCAGCAGGACTGGGGGCAATGAGCAGTTCTTC.

This chain uses TRBV24-1 with TRBJ2-7, with 9 nucleotides matching TRBD1. With 7 bases clipped from V and 6 bases from J, the junction kept 3 bases outside the gene matches. CDR3 length: 12 amino acids. Germline-derived CDR1 and CDR2 are KGHDR and SFDVKD. CDR3 in DNA: TGTGCCACCAGAGGGACAGGGCCCGAGCAGTACTTC. The encoded protein is CATRGTGPEQYF.

This clonotype was counted ten times or more. V and J are TRBV7-2 and TRBJ1-6; 7 bases are a match to TRBD1. This CDR3 has 15 amino acids. Germline values: CDR1 SGHTA, CDR2 FQGNSA. The ends lost 5 bases at V and 7 bases at J; junction bases unmatched: 8. CDR3 nucleotides: TGTGCCAGCAGCCGACAGGGTATGGAAAATTCACCCCTCCACTTT. Protein product: CASSRQGMENSPLHF.

V gene TRBV3-1 combines with J gene TRBJ2-7; D gene ambiguous. Germline V gene sequence: CDR1 LGHDT, CDR2 YNNKEL (reference sequence). V was clipped by 4 bases and J by 5 bases, with 9 bases between them. This CDR3 is 12 amino acids long. CDR3 DNA sequence: TGTGCCAGCAGCCGCAGGTCAAACGAGCAGTACTTC. It codes for CASSRRSNEQYF.

This clonotype was detected ten times or more. The rearrangement links TRBV12-3 or TRBV12-4 to TRBJ1-2, with TRBD1 as a possible D gene (5 bases). Between the trimmed V and J ends, which lost 6 bases and 6 bases, there was a span of 20 bases. The CDR3 loop spans 15 amino acids. CDR3 in DNA: TGTGCCAGCAGGTTATCCTCGGTCGGGGCGCATGGCTACACCTTC. Translation: CASRLSSVGAHGYTF.

This clonotype came up a few times. The chain is built from TRBV7-6 and TRBJ2-7; D not resolved. The V gene's germline CDR1 is SGHVS and CDR2 FNYEAQ. With 3 bases removed from V and 0 bases from J, the gap between germline ends came to 12 bases. There are 15 residues in the CDR3. The CDR3, as DNA: TGTGCCAGCAGCTTTGGAGACCCCCTCTCCTACGAGCAGTACTTC. It yields the protein CASSFGDPLSYEQYF.

This chain uses TRBV11-2 with TRBJ2-6; D gene uncertain. The CDR3 spans 13 residues. The V gene lost 3 bases and the J gene lost 4 bases, with 4 bases spanning the gap. The germline gives CDR1 SGHAT, CDR2 FQNNGV. The CDR3 loop is CASSFDGANVLTF. In DNA, the CDR3 is TGTGCCAGCAGCTTTGACGGGGCCAACGTCCTGACTTTC. The full variable domain, completed using reference TRBV11-2 and TRBJ2-6, is EAGVAQSPRYKIIEKRQSVAFWCNPISGHATLYWYQQILGQGPKLLIQFQNNGVVDDSQLPKDRFSAERLKGVDSTLKIQPAKLEDSAVYLCASSFDGANVLTFGAGSRLTVL.

This clonotype was observed a handful of times. DNA of the CDR3: TGTGCCAGCAGTGGATTAAGACTAGCGGAAAGGAGCTACGAGCAGTACTTC. Translated: CASSGLRLAERSYEQYF. J is TRBJ2-7 and V is TRBV6-2 or TRBV6-3, with 9 bases aligning to TRBD2. This CDR3 has 17 amino acids. J gave up 3 bases and V 5 bases, and 14 bases lay outside the gene matches. The germline V gene encodes CDR1 MNHEY and CDR2 SVGEGT.

The V and J genes are TRBV5-1 and TRBJ2-3; TRBD1 might be the D (5 bases). The CDR3 spans 15 residues. From germline, CDR1 is SGHRS and CDR2 YFSETQ. Trimming left V 4 bases short and J 2 bases short, with 14 bases between. This CDR3 reads CASSVPDTFTDTQYF. CDR3 nucleotide sequence: TGCGCCAGCAGCGTCCCGGACACTTTCACAGATACGCAGTATTTT.

A few counts support this clonotype. This chain connects TRBV9 to TRBJ1-2; TRBD1 is a possible D gene (5 bases). Trimming pared 4 bases from V and 3 bases from J, leaving 13 bases between. CDR1 and CDR2 from the germline V gene are SGDLS and YYNGEE. CDR3 length: 14 amino acids. CDR3 region: CASSPGPYDYGYTF. Here the CDR3 DNA reads TGTGCCAGCAGCCCGGGGCCCTACGACTATGGCTACACCTTC. Variable domain in full (rest from reference TRBV9 and TRBJ1-2): DSGVTQTPKHLITATGQRVTLRCSPRSGDLSVYWYQQSLDQGLQFLIQYYNGEERAKGNILERFSAQQFPDLHSELNLSSLELGDSALYFCASSPGPYDYGYTFGSGTRLTVV.

The chain has TRBV5-6 and TRBJ2-3; 7 bases are shared with TRBD1. Trimming cost V 0 bases and J 6 bases; bases outside gene matches: 16. From germline, CDR1 is SGHDT and CDR2 YYEEEE. This CDR3 contains 18 residues. In nucleotides, the CDR3 is TGTGCCAGCAGCTTGGTCAAGGTGGACAGGCGAAGGGCTGATACGCAGTATTTT. Translation gives CASSLVKVDRRRADTQYF.

This clonotype has a count of ten or more. The V call is TRBV20-1, the J call TRBJ2-7, with TRBD2 matching over 12 bases. This CDR3 has 14 residues. Trimming at V came to 3 bases and at J to 4 bases, leaving 4 bases not matched to a gene. Per the germline V gene, CDR1 is DFQATT and CDR2 is SNEGSKA (reference sequence). CDR3 coding DNA: TGCAGTGCTAGTGCCGGGACTAGCGGGTACGAGCAGTACTTC. Its translation is CSASAGTSGYEQYF.

This clonotype has more than one count but fewer than ten. The chain couples TRBV20-1 to TRBJ1-1, with D hard to call. Germline V gene data show CDR1 as DFQATT and CDR2 as SNEGSKA (reference sequence). Trimming left V 1 base short and J 1 base short, with 10 bases between. This CDR3 comprises 14 residues. The CDR3 coding sequence is TGCAGTGCTAGAGTGGTGGGAGGGAACACTGAAGCTTTCTTT. This codes for CSARVVGGNTEAFF.

On this clonotype: A much larger clone lies one base from this, so it may be a read error. This chain connects TRBV6-2 or TRBV6-3 to TRBJ2-4; 7 positions match TRBD2. This CDR3 has 16 residues. CDR1 and CDR2 (germline): MNHEY, SVGEGT. The junction had 13 bases not matched to a gene; V was cut back by 2 bases and J by 9 bases. DNA of the CDR3: TGTGCCAGCAGTTACCCATCGCGGGAGCTTCACGGCATTCAGTACTTC. This sequence encodes CASSYPSRELHGIQYF.

This clonotype was observed a few times. The chain has TRBV12-3 or TRBV12-4 and TRBJ1-5, with 10 bases identical to TRBD1. This CDR3 is 16 amino acids long. After removal of 6 bases from V and 2 bases from J, the junction contained 7 bases not matched to a gene. CDR3: CASSKDRGMGNQPQHF. The CDR3 nucleotides read TGTGCCAGCAGCAAGGACAGGGGGATGGGCAATCAGCCCCAGCATTTT.

V gene TRBV7-2 combines with J gene TRBJ2-5, with 8 bases lining up with TRBD2. This CDR3 spans 20 amino acids. Per germline, CDR1 SGHTA and CDR2 FQGNSA. V lost 3 bases, J lost 3 bases, and 21 bases stayed unmatched. The CDR3 spells CASSFAIPRGGRGSKETQYF. CDR3 nucleotide sequence: TGTGCCAGCAGCTTCGCAATACCTCGCGGGGGGCGGGGGTCTAAAGAGACCCAGTACTTC.